This T cell receptor (beta chain) was identified in a study of cytomegalovirus exposure and HLA in healthy donors. At the level of the study: Researchers found that approximately 85% of 300 to 450 genotyped donors fell within the Caucasian-associated ancestry cluster. Findings and limits, study-wide: It has been reported that TCR beta sequences accurately predicted the HLA-A and HLA-B alleles of most subjects. One later analysis reportedly identified an Asian-associated ancestry cluster that showed fewer N-insertions than the approximately 710-donor mean.

Germline CDR1 reads GTSNPN; CDR2 reads SVGIG (reference sequence). The V end was cut by 1 base, the J end by 8 bases, with 11 bases between. This CDR3 has 12 amino acids. Amplification used 60 Vbeta primers and 13 Jbeta primers. In the original processing: It was a later analysis that counted 83 million or so unique TCR beta chains, of which 9.5 million to 14 million were shared. Repertoires were generated with immunoSEQ multiplex PCR, while TCRdb's copy carries only in-frame clones and drops some. V, J and clone size were drawn from that table, and D and trimming were deduced from the DNA. The sample yields hundreds of thousands of clones, approximately 78% seen once. As to this clone: Its antigen is not identified.

The J gene is TRBJ1-1, the V gene TRBV30; possible D gene TRBD1, 5 bases. Sequenced: PBMCs. The TCR sequence derives from a male donor in good health and CMV-seronegative. The CDR3 protein is CAWSGQLREAFF. In DNA form, the CDR3 reads TGTGCCTGGAGTGGACAGCTCCGGGAAGCTTTCTTT.